Shown below are 10 T cell receptor beta chains from a single sample sequenced in a study of blood T cell repertoires in COVID-19. Measured with immunoSEQ multiplex PCR; TCRdb has only the in-frame clones, and not every one. The data contain around 250,000 clones, roughly 85% of them seen just once; the ten biggest clones take up over 7.5%. Sequencing was performed on PBMCs or T cells enriched from blood (not recorded which). The receptor source for this set is a woman aged 45-60 years with acute COVID-19.

CDR3 protein: CASSLARGPEAFF. Written as DNA, the CDR3 is TGTGCCAGCAGCTTAGCGCGAGGGCCTGAAGCTTTCTTT. The V call is TRBV7-2, the J call TRBJ1-1; D ambiguous. Trimming shortened V by 0 bases and J by 6 bases, and 8 bases separated the two germline ends. Germline lookup yields CDR1 SGHTA and CDR2 FQGNSA. CDR3 length: 13 residues.

A few counts support this clone. The chain carries TRBV6-5 and TRBJ1-4; TRBD1 agrees at 7 bases. CDR1 and CDR2 (germline): MNHEY, SVGAGI. The J segment lost 10 bases and the V segment lost 0 bases, leaving 11 bases of the junction unmatched. This CDR3 contains 16 residues. The CDR3 spells CASSYSGGGMRGKLFF. Here the CDR3 DNA reads TGTGCCAGCAGTTACTCAGGAGGGGGCATGAGGGGAAAACTGTTTTTT.

The chain is built from TRBV30 and TRBJ2-2; D possibly corresponds to TRBD1 (6 bases). V was clipped by 2 bases and J by 3 bases, with 10 bases between them. The CDR3 totals 14 residues. Germline CDR1 and CDR2: GTSNPN and SVGIG (reference sequence). CDR3 sequence (DNA): TGTGCCTGGAGTCGGGACACCTACACCGGGGAGCTGTTTTTT. Translated: CAWSRDTYTGELFF.

V is TRBV19 and J is TRBJ2-5; D is possibly TRBD1 (5 bases). There are 13 residues in the CDR3. V lost 5 bases and J lost 1, with 8 bases in between. Looked up from germline, CDR1 is LNHDA and CDR2 is SQIVND (reference sequence). The CDR3: CASSARAQETQYF. CDR3 nucleotides: TGTGCCAGTAGTGCCAGGGCCCAAGAGACCCAGTACTTC. Complete variable domain (other parts from reference TRBV19 and TRBJ2-5): DGGITQSPKYLFRKEGQNVTLSCEQNLNHDAMYWYRQDPGQGLRLIYYSQIVNDFQKGDIAEGYSVSREKKESFPLTVTSAQKNPTAFYLCASSARAQETQYFGPGTRLLVL.

CDR3 residues: CASQLMNTEAFF. The CDR3 DNA follows: TGTGCCAGCCAGTTAATGAACACTGAAGCTTTCTTT. The gene calls are TRBV13 and TRBJ1-1; D uncertain. The V gene lost 8 bases and the J gene lost 0 bases, with 7 bases spanning the gap. Germline values: CDR1 PRHDT, CDR2 FYEKMQ (reference sequence). The CDR3 is 12 residues long.

This clone came up a few times. The gene calls are TRBV7-9 and TRBJ2-7, with D unclear. This CDR3 has 15 amino acids. Deletions cut 3 bases from V and 4 bases from J, with 16 bases between. The germline V gene has CDR1 SEHNR and CDR2 FQNEAQ (reference sequence). CDR3 loop: CASSFLASPSYEQYF. CDR3 sequence (DNA): TGTGCCAGCAGCTTTCTGGCTTCTCCTTCTTACGAGCAGTACTTC. The variable domain in full, with the rest retrieved from reference TRBV7-9 and TRBJ2-7, is DTGVSQNPRHKITKRGQNVTFRCDPISEHNRLYWYRQTLGQGPEFLTYFQNEAQLEKSRLLSDRFSAERPKGSFSTLEIQRTEQGDSAMYLCASSFLASPSYEQYFGPGTRLTVT.

The chain links TRBV6-5 to TRBJ1-2; tentative D call: TRBD1 (5 bases). Trimming left V 0 bases short and J 0 bases short, with 8 bases between. The CDR3 extends over 15 amino acids. In germline, CDR1 is MNHEY, CDR2 SVGAGI. This CDR3 is CASSYSGLTNYGYTF. CDR3 bases: TGTGCCAGCAGTTACTCGGGACTGACTAACTATGGCTACACCTTC.

This clone was seen just once. The chain combines TRBV19 with TRBJ1-4; 8 positions match TRBD1. In germline, CDR1 is LNHDA, CDR2 SQIVND (reference sequence). V dropped 4 bases and J dropped 8; count of bases not matched to a gene: 3. The CDR3 has 13 residues. DNA of the CDR3: TGTGCCAGTAGTAAGGACAGGGCCGAAAAACTGTTTTTT. Its translation: CASSKDRAEKLFF. Supplemented by reference TRBV19 and TRBJ1-4, the full variable domain reads DGGITQSPKYLFRKEGQNVTLSCEQNLNHDAMYWYRQDPGQGLRLIYYSQIVNDFQKGDIAEGYSVSREKKESFPLTVTSAQKNPTAFYLCASSKDRAEKLFFGSGTQLSVL.

In nucleotides, the CDR3 is TGTGCCAGTAGTGGGGACTTGGACACTGAAGCTTTCTTT. Translation gives CASSGDLDTEAFF. The rearrangement uses TRBV19 and TRBJ1-1; D is perhaps TRBD1 (5 bases). The germline V and J ends were trimmed by 5 bases and 3 bases, with 10 bases remaining between them. This CDR3 spans 13 amino acids. Germline V lookup: CDR1 LNHDA, CDR2 SQIVND (reference sequence). The full variable domain, rest sourced from reference TRBV19 and TRBJ1-1, is DGGITQSPKYLFRKEGQNVTLSCEQNLNHDAMYWYRQDPGQGLRLIYYSQIVNDFQKGDIAEGYSVSREKKESFPLTVTSAQKNPTAFYLCASSGDLDTEAFFGQGTRLTVV.

This chain links TRBV11-1 with TRBJ1-2, with TRBD1 matching 9 bases. J lost 4 bases, V lost 6 bases, and 6 bases had no gene match. The CDR3 runs 14 residues. Germline V gene sequence: CDR1 SGHAT, CDR2 FQDESV (reference sequence). This CDR3 reads CASSPGQGFYGYTF. The CDR3 DNA sequence: TGTGCCAGCAGTCCGGGACAGGGCTTCTATGGCTACACCTTC.